Following are 23 T cell receptor beta chains from one sample sequenced in a study of T-cell memory formation after mild COVID-19. TCRdb recomputed calls from the 5' RACE reads with MiXCR, one row per CDR3 protein. The sample contains under 250,000 distinct CDR3 sequences, roughly 14% of which appear only once. The specimen sequenced was PBMCs or a T cell subset sorted from them (not recorded which). All receptors come from an adult woman who had mild COVID-19 (a few samples of this study predate the infection). Cell type and time point are not known.

The CDR3 loop is CASSLGTSGSYNEQFF. CDR3 nucleotides: TGCGCCAGCAGCTTGGGGACTAGCGGGAGCTACAATGAGCAGTTCTTC. This rearrangement joins TRBV5-1 to TRBJ2-1; 13 bases agree with TRBD2. The CDR3 spans 16 residues. Looked up from germline, CDR1 is SGHRS and CDR2 is YFSETQ. J lost 3 bases, V lost 0 bases, and 0 bases had no gene match.

This clonotype turned up a few times. This chain links TRBV12-3 or TRBV12-4 with TRBJ1-5, with 8 positions matching TRBD1. V dropped 3 bases and J dropped 4; count of bases not matched to a gene: 5. The CDR3 runs to 15 residues. For the CDR3, the DNA is TGTGCCAGCAGTTTCGGGACAGGTACTAATCAGCCCCAGCATTTT. Its translation is CASSFGTGTNQPQHF.

The chain employs TRBV5-8 and TRBJ1-2; D is ambiguous. The V gene lost 1 base and the J gene lost 5 bases, with 6 bases spanning the gap. The CDR3 has 12 amino acids. Germline V CDR1 and CDR2: SGHTS, YDEGEE. In DNA form, the CDR3 reads TGTGCCAGCAGCTTGATGATATATGGCTACACCTTC. Its protein product is CASSLMIYGYTF.

This clonotype was seen more than once but under ten times. The V and J genes are TRBV19 and TRBJ1-1; weak D call: TRBD1 (5 bases). This CDR3 contains 15 residues. V was pared by 1 base and J by 5 bases, with 14 bases between. Per germline, CDR1 LNHDA and CDR2 SQIVND (reference sequence). As DNA, the CDR3 is TGTGCCAGTAGTATAGGTCGGGGGAGTAAGACTGAAGCTTTCTTT. Protein: CASSIGRGSKTEAFF. Full variable domain (rest looked up from reference TRBV19 and TRBJ1-1): DGGITQSPKYLFRKEGQNVTLSCEQNLNHDAMYWYRQDPGQGLRLIYYSQIVNDFQKGDIAEGYSVSREKKESFPLTVTSAQKNPTAFYLCASSIGRGSKTEAFFGQGTRLTVV.

CDR3 in DNA: TGTGCCAGCAGCCGACAGGGCATTGACGCTGAAGCTTTCTTT. This encodes CASSRQGIDAEAFF. The V call is TRBV5-6, the J call TRBJ1-1; TRBD1 agrees at 7 bases. Germline V CDR1 and CDR2: SGHDT, YYEEEE. The length of the CDR3 is 14 residues. The V gene end was trimmed by 4 bases and the J gene end by 6 bases; junction bases not matched to a gene: 9.

The chain links TRBV11-2 to TRBJ2-5, with TRBD1 matching over 8 bases. Per germline, CDR1 SGHAT and CDR2 FQNNGV. V trimming: 0 bases; J trimming: 4 bases; junction bases outside the gene matches: 1. CDR3 length equals 14 residues. The CDR3 reads CASSLETGVETQYF. The CDR3 region has the DNA TGTGCCAGCAGCTTAGAGACAGGGGTAGAGACCCAGTACTTC. Variable domain in full (rest from reference TRBV11-2 and TRBJ2-5): EAGVAQSPRYKIIEKRQSVAFWCNPISGHATLYWYQQILGQGPKLLIQFQNNGVVDDSQLPKDRFSAERLKGVDSTLKIQPAKLEDSAVYLCASSLETGVETQYFGPGTRLLVL.

This chain connects TRBV27 to TRBJ2-5; D is possibly TRBD1 or TRBD2 (5 bases each). Trimming stripped 3 bases from V and 5 bases from J, with 10 bases between. The CDR3 runs 13 residues. Germline values: CDR1 MNHEY, CDR2 SMNVEV (reference sequence). The CDR3 protein is CASSLSEGETQYF. The CDR3 bases are TGTGCCAGCAGTTTGAGTGAGGGGGAGACCCAGTACTTC.

The sample holds a few counts of this clonotype. The rearrangement uses TRBV12-3 or TRBV12-4 and TRBJ2-5; 8 positions match TRBD2. This CDR3 comprises 15 residues. V was pared by 5 bases and J by 1 base, with 6 bases of the junction left unmatched. DNA of the CDR3: TGTGCCAGCAGTATGAGCGGGAGTCCCCAAGAGACCCAGTACTTC. Amino acids: CASSMSGSPQETQYF.

This clonotype was recorded at least ten times. The chain carries TRBV5-1 and TRBJ2-2; no clear D. CDR1 is SGHRS and CDR2 is YFSETQ in the germline V gene. The ends were cut back, 8 bases at V and 1 base at J, with 12 bases in the middle. The CDR3 has 14 amino acids. CDR3 sequence (DNA): TGCGCCAGTCGACCCGACGGGAACACCGGGGAGCTGTTTTTT. Amino acid sequence: CASRPDGNTGELFF.

The chain couples TRBV9 to TRBJ2-7, with TRBD1 matching over 7 bases. Germline V lookup: CDR1 SGDLS, CDR2 YYNGEE. The CDR3 covers 15 residues. V lost 4 bases, J lost 0 bases, and 7 bases stayed unmatched. CDR3 DNA sequence: TGTGCCAGCAGCCCCCGGGACAGTAGCTCCTACGAGCAGTACTTC. It codes for CASSPRDSSSYEQYF.

This clonotype has only a few counts. The junction does not match germline at one end; this may be a read error. The chain recombines TRBV24-1 with TRBJ1-2; D gene uncertain. Germline V gene data show CDR1 as KGHDR and CDR2 as SFDVKD. This CDR3 spans 11 amino acids. The chain's CDR3 is CATSDPYGYSF. In DNA, the CDR3 is TGTGCCACCAGTGACCCCTATGGCTACAGCTTC.

V usage is TRBV7-9 and J usage is TRBJ2-5, with D maybe TRBD1 (6 bases). V lost 5 bases, J lost 0 bases, and 13 bases lay in between. The length of the CDR3 is 15 residues. The V gene's germline CDR1 is SEHNR and CDR2 FQNEAQ (reference sequence). The CDR3, as DNA: TGTGCCAGCAGCCTCGGGACAACGTACCAAGAGACCCAGTACTTC. Amino acids: CASSLGTTYQETQYF.

This chain uses TRBV7-9 with TRBJ2-3, with D unclear. Germline CDR1 SEHNR, CDR2 FQNEAQ (reference sequence). This CDR3 is built from 13 residues. Deletions cut 5 bases from V and 0 bases from J, with 6 bases between. The CDR3 region is CASSRISTDTQYF. For the CDR3, the DNA is TGTGCCAGCAGCCGTATAAGCACAGATACGCAGTATTTT.

This clonotype has a handful of counts. The chain carries TRBV5-1 and TRBJ2-3; no reliable D call. Trimming pared 4 bases from V and 2 bases from J, leaving 11 bases between. Germline V CDR1 and CDR2: SGHRS, YFSETQ. The CDR3 consists of 14 residues. The CDR3 DNA reads TGCGCCAGCAGCCCCTCGGCAGACACAGATACGCAGTATTTT. Translation gives CASSPSADTDTQYF.

CDR3: CASSPSAGLTDTQYF. The CDR3 coding sequence is TGTGCCAGCAGCCCTTCGGCGGGACTCACAGATACGCAGTATTTT. The chain carries TRBV5-4 and TRBJ2-3; D may be TRBD2 (6 bases). The ends were cut back, 4 bases at V and 2 bases at J, with 14 bases in the middle. Germline lookup yields CDR1 SGHNT and CDR2 YYREEE (reference sequence). CDR3 length: 15 residues. Variable domain in full (rest from reference TRBV5-4 and TRBJ2-3): ETGVTQSPTHLIKTRGQQVTLRCSSQSGHNTVSWYQQALGQGPQFIFQYYREEENGRGNFPPRFSGLQFPNYSSELNVNALELDDSALYLCASSPSAGLTDTQYFGPGTRLTVL.

This sequence joins TRBV27 and TRBJ2-1; 16 positions match TRBD2. CDR3 length: 16 amino acids. Per germline, CDR1 MNHEY and CDR2 SMNVEV (reference sequence). J gave up 8 bases and V 5 bases, and 6 bases lay outside the gene matches. The CDR3 DNA reads as TGTGCCAGCAGTGGACAGGGACTAGCGGGAGGGTATGAGCAGTTCTTC. Residues: CASSGQGLAGGYEQFF.

This clonotype was seen repeatedly, ten times or more. The germline gene is not matched at one end of the junction; a read error may be the cause. The gene calls are TRBV24-1 and TRBJ2-1; 8 nucleotides match TRBD2. Per the germline V gene, CDR1 is KGHDR and CDR2 is SFDVKD. The CDR3 consists of 12 residues. The CDR3 coding sequence is TGTGCCACCAGTGTGGCGGGGGGAGGCACGATCTTC. Translated, it gives CATSVAGGGTIF.

The V gene is TRBV10-3, the J gene TRBJ2-1; D gene ambiguous. The V gene's germline CDR1 is ENHRY and CDR2 SYGVKD. The V gene lost 0 bases and the J gene lost 12 bases, with 9 bases spanning the gap. This CDR3 contains 12 residues. The CDR3 loop reads CAISESRMGQFF. In DNA, the CDR3 is TGTGCCATCAGTGAGTCCCGAATGGGGCAGTTCTTC.

The rearrangement links TRBV29-1 to TRBJ2-1; 8 bases line up with TRBD2. V was clipped by 3 bases and J by 0 bases; unmatched bases: 4. The length of the CDR3 is 15 residues. In germline, CDR1 is SQVTM, CDR2 ANQGSEA. CDR3 in DNA: TGCAGCGTTGATGGGGGGACTAGCTCCTACAATGAGCAGTTCTTC. Translated: CSVDGGTSSYNEQFF.

In this sample, this clonotype turned up many times. The chain uses TRBV5-4 and TRBJ2-3; the match to TRBD2 covers 7 bases. The length of the CDR3 is 17 residues. CDR1 and CDR2 from the germline V gene are SGHNT and YYREEE (reference sequence). J lost 1 base, V lost 2 bases, and 10 bases had no gene match. CDR3 coding DNA: TGTGCCAGCAGCTTAGCCCAGCTGGGAGGGGGCACAGATACGCAGTATTTT. It is translated as CASSLAQLGGGTDTQYF.

The chain carries TRBV12-3 or TRBV12-4 and TRBJ2-3; D possibly uses TRBD1 or TRBD2 (5 bases each). Deletions cut 7 bases from V and 0 bases from J, with 8 bases between. CDR3 size: 13 residues. CDR3 nucleotides: TGTGCCAGCAAGGGACGGAGCACAGATACGCAGTATTTT. This codes for CASKGRSTDTQYF.

The V gene is TRBV5-1, the J gene TRBJ2-1; D gene ambiguous. V was pared by 0 bases and J by 6 bases, with 16 bases between. The CDR3 contains 16 residues. Germline V gene data show CDR1 as SGHRS and CDR2 as YFSETQ. CDR3 bases: TGCGCCAGCAGCTTGGGACTCGCGACGGGTGTCAATGAGCAGTTCTTC. Translation: CASSLGLATGVNEQFF.

This clonotype was counted between two and nine times. The rearrangement joins TRBV3-1 to TRBJ1-1; D remains unclear. Trimming pared 1 base from V and 4 bases from J, leaving 4 bases between. Germline loops: CDR1 LGHDT, CDR2 YNNKEL (reference sequence). This CDR3 comprises 12 residues. The CDR3 DNA is TGTGCCAGCAGCCAAGTTAGCACTGAAGCTTTCTTT. Translated, it gives CASSQVSTEAFF.